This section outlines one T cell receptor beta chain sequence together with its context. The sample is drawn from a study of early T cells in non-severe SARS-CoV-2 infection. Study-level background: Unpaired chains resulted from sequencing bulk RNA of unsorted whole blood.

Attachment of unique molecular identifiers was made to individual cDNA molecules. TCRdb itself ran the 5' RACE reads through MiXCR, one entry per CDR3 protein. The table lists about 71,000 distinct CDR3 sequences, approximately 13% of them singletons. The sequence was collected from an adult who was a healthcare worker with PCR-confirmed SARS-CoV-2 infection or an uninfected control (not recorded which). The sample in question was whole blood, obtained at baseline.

The CDR3 here is CASSLAMDGYTF. CDR3 sequence (DNA): TGTGCCAGCAGCTTGGCAATGGATGGCTACACCTTC. V usage is TRBV5-4 and J usage is TRBJ1-2; no firm D call. CDR1 is SGHNT and CDR2 is YYREEE in the germline V gene (reference sequence). Trimming pared 0 bases from V and 6 bases from J, leaving 6 bases between. The CDR3 is 12 residues long.